The 12 T cell receptor beta chains presented below share a single source sample, sequenced in a study of blood T cell repertoires in COVID-19. The method was immunoSEQ multiplex PCR; TCRdb's version includes in-frame clones alone and lacks a portion of them. The sample includes more than 120,000 clones, approximately 89% of them seen just once. Sample: peripheral blood. These receptors all stem from a human donor in a cohort sampled during active COVID-19.

V and J are TRBV27 and TRBJ2-5; maybe TRBD1 (6 bases). V was cut by 5 bases and J by 1 base, with 14 bases left in between. CDR3 length: 15 residues. The V gene's germline CDR1 is MNHEY and CDR2 SMNVEV (reference sequence). This chain's CDR3 is CASSPRDTLQETQYF. The CDR3 region has the DNA TGTGCCAGCAGTCCCAGGGACACCCTCCAAGAGACCCAGTACTTC.

Only one count was recorded for this clone. In nucleotides, the CDR3 is TGCGCCAGCAGCTTGATCAGGGCTGAGAGGCTGAACACTGAAGCTTTCTTT. Protein: CASSLIRAERLNTEAFF. The chain employs TRBV5-1 and TRBJ1-1; the D gene is possibly TRBD1 (5 bases). The CDR3 extends over 17 amino acids. Germline CDR1 is SGHRS and CDR2 is YFSETQ. V lost 1 base, J lost 0 bases, and 16 bases lay in between.

The chain employs TRBV6-6 and TRBJ1-2; 10 nucleotides line up with TRBD1. J was trimmed by 4 bases and V by 5 bases; bases with no gene match: 1. Germline V gene sequence: CDR1 MNHNY, CDR2 SVGAGI (reference sequence). The CDR3 sequence is 13 residues long. The CDR3 loop reads CASSRTGGYGYTF. CDR3 bases: TGTGCCAGCAGTCGGACAGGGGGCTATGGCTACACCTTC.

The CDR3 sequence is CASSAITGQETQYF. CDR3 coding DNA: TGTGCCAGCTCAGCTATAACAGGGCAAGAGACCCAGTACTTC. The chain employs TRBV18 and TRBJ2-5; D may be TRBD1 (6 bases). Germline CDR1 KGHSH, CDR2 LQKENI. Trimming stripped 5 bases from V and 2 bases from J, with 12 bases between. The CDR3 is 14 amino acids.

The rearrangement links TRBV10-2 to TRBJ1-5; tentative D call: TRBD1 (5 bases). Trimming cost V 6 bases and J 5 bases, with 11 bases left between them. The V gene's germline CDR1 is WSHSY and CDR2 SAAADI. CDR3 length: 13 amino acids. The CDR3 DNA sequence: TGCGCCAGCAGCGCTGACAGATATCAGCCCCAGCATTTT. The encoded protein is CASSADRYQPQHF.

V gene TRBV3-1 (or the pseudogene TRBV3-2) combines with J gene TRBJ2-7; maybe TRBD1 (6 bases). V lost 1 base to trimming and J lost 4 bases, with 14 bases between them. This CDR3 is built from 15 residues. Germline V gene sequence: CDR1 LGHDT, CDR2 YNNKEL (reference sequence). Here the CDR3 DNA reads TGTGCCAGCAGCCAAGGGTACTACAGGGTTTACGAGCAGTACTTC. Protein: CASSQGYYRVYEQYF.

This chain joins TRBV9 and TRBJ1-2; 9 nucleotides align to TRBD1. Trimming removed 3 bases from V and 8 bases from J; junction bases left unmatched: 11. CDR1 is SGDLS and CDR2 is YYNGEE in the germline V gene. The CDR3 spans 15 residues. Here the CDR3 DNA reads TGTGCCAGCAGCGAGGGGGGACAGGGCCTGGGCGGCTACACCTTC. Translated: CASSEGGQGLGGYTF.

The J gene is TRBJ1-2, the V gene TRBV5-1; 12 bases match TRBD1. The CDR3 contains 15 residues. Per the germline V gene, CDR1 is SGHRS and CDR2 is YFSETQ. Trimming at V came to 4 bases and at J to 4 bases, leaving 5 bases not matched to a gene. DNA of the CDR3: TGCGCCAGCAGCGCCGGGACAGGGGGCGCCTATGGCTACACCTTC. Its protein product is CASSAGTGGAYGYTF.

To note about this clone: A read error may account for a junction end that differs from germline. The gene calls are TRBV5-5 and TRBJ1-1; D is perhaps TRBD1 (5 bases). Germline V gene lookup returns CDR1 SGHKS and CDR2 YYEKEE (reference sequence). The CDR3 covers 15 residues. In DNA form, the CDR3 reads TGTGCCAGCACCTTGGTTGGGGGGATGAACACTGAAGCTTTCTTT. The encoded protein is CASTLVGGMNTEAFF.

The rearrangement links TRBV5-4 to TRBJ2-5, with 11 bases that match TRBD2. The length of the CDR3 is 15 residues. Germline CDR1 is SGHNT and CDR2 is YYREEE (reference sequence). The ends lost 4 bases at V and 1 base at J; junction bases unmatched: 3. The CDR3 nucleotides are TGTGCCAGCAGCCCTGGACTAGCGGGCCAAGAGACCCAGTACTTC. Translating it yields CASSPGLAGQETQYF.

This rearrangement joins TRBV11-3 to TRBJ2-1; TRBD2 aligns across 9 bases. Per germline, CDR1 SGHNT and CDR2 YENEEA. CDR3 length equals 15 residues. J was trimmed by 4 bases and V by 3 bases; bases with no gene match: 4. CDR3 residues: CASSLSGGRYNEQFF. CDR3 nucleotide sequence: TGTGCCAGCAGCTTGAGCGGGGGGCGTTACAATGAGCAGTTCTTC.

The rearrangement uses TRBV9 and TRBJ1-1; D remains ambiguous. Germline CDR1 reads SGDLS; CDR2 reads YYNGEE. This CDR3 spans 13 amino acids. The V and J ends lost 0 bases and 7 bases respectively, with 10 bases between them. The CDR3 is CASSVAGGNEAFF. The CDR3 nucleotides read TGTGCCAGCAGCGTAGCTGGAGGGAATGAAGCTTTCTTT.